This TCR beta chain was found in a study of blood T cell repertoires in COVID-19. What the recovered Cohort 3 donors had was two negative PCRs, clearance, or symptom resolution. Clones were read by immunoSEQ multiplex PCR, and TCRdb kept only the in-frame ones, dropping some. Among about 270,000 clones listed, under 90% were seen once. Trimming cost V 10 bases and J 0 bases, with 13 bases left between them. Germline lookup yields CDR1 MNHEY and CDR2 SVGAGI. The CDR3 contains 13 residues. The clonotype comes from a man aged 18 to 29 who had recovered from COVID-19. The chain recombines TRBV6-5 with TRBJ2-7; D perhaps matches TRBD1 (5 bases). The specimen sequenced was PBMCs or T cells enriched from blood (not recorded which). DNA of the CDR3: TGTGCCACCGAAAGGACAACCTCCTACGAGCAGTACTTC. Protein: CATERTTSYEQYF.